This TCR beta chain was sequenced during a study of STAT3 mutations in large granular lymphocyte leukemia. General observations from the study: TCR clonotype switching after therapy occurred in about 30% of the 18 patients. Every T-cell large granular lymphocyte leukemia patient had at least one immunodominant TCR beta clonotype.

This clone is medium-sized within its sample. As yet, its antigen is unknown. Assay used: immunoSEQ multiplex PCR; TCRdb lists only in-frame clones, some missing. The table shows 4,500 or so clones, with 45% to 70% occurring only once. Trimming left V 4 bases short and J 3 bases short, with 16 bases between. The germline V gene encodes CDR1 SGHDT and CDR2 YYEEEE. CDR3 length: 15 amino acids. This receptor was taken from a male patient aged 45-60 years with T-cell large granular lymphocyte leukemia. Some clones in this sample may be carry-over from other donors' samples. This rearrangement joins TRBV5-6 to TRBJ1-1; possible D gene TRBD1, 5 bases. What was sequenced was peripheral blood mononuclear cells. The CDR3: CASSAARGGDTEAFF. CDR3 DNA sequence: TGTGCCAGCAGCGCCGCGAGGGGCGGGGACACTGAAGCTTTCTTT.